What follows are 21 T cell receptor beta chains derived from one specimen sequenced in a study of CD8 T cells in ankylosing spondylitis. Overall study findings and caveats: One TCR beta motif, made up of 7 or 8 highly homologous variants, appeared characteristic of ankylosing spondylitis blood.

One entry per CDR3 protein, called by TCRdb with MiXCR from the 5' RACE reads. The sample holds a few hundred thousand distinct CDR3 sequences, about 18% seen once. The antigens for these receptors are not known. Specimen: blood, either unsorted or a sorted T cell fraction (not recorded which). Receptors were obtained from a male donor with ankylosing spondylitis.

This clonotype showed up just a few times. A junction boundary mismatches the germline segment, possibly from a read error. V usage is TRBV4-1 and J usage is TRBJ1-2; D is unresolved. CDR1 is MGHRA, CDR2 YSYEKL, per germline. The length of the CDR3 is 14 residues. The CDR3 protein is CASSLSSWVDGYAF. The CDR3 region has the DNA TGCGCCAGCAGCCTTAGTTCCTGGGTGGATGGCTACGCCTTC.

The rearrangement uses TRBV5-1 and TRBJ2-1, with D maybe TRBD2 (5 bases). V was shortened by 7 bases and J by 0 bases, with 11 bases between the two germline ends. From germline, CDR1 is SGHRS and CDR2 YFSETQ. The length of the CDR3 is 14 residues. The CDR3 DNA is TGCGCCAGCCGCGGGTGGATCTCCTACAATGAGCAGTTCTTC. It translates to CASRGWISYNEQFF.

V gene TRBV12-3 or TRBV12-4 combines with J gene TRBJ2-7, with D possibly matching TRBD2 (6 bases). V lost 1 base to trimming and J lost 7 bases, with 14 bases between them. The CDR3 consists of 14 residues. CDR3 amino acids: CASSLGGVLGEQYF. In DNA form, the CDR3 reads TGTGCCAGCAGTTTAGGGGGGGTTCTGGGGGAGCAGTACTTC.

This clonotype turned up a few times. The rearrangement links TRBV18 to TRBJ2-7; possibly TRBD1 for D (5 bases). Trimming stripped 0 bases from V and 3 bases from J, with 6 bases between. The CDR3 totals 13 residues. Germline CDR1 reads KGHSH; CDR2 reads LQKENI. Here the CDR3 DNA reads TGTGCCAGCTCACCACCACAGGTCTACGAGCAGTACTTC. This sequence encodes CASSPPQVYEQYF. Filled out from reference TRBV18 and TRBJ2-7, the complete variable domain reads NAGVMQNPRHLVRRRGQEARLRCSPMKGHSHVYWYRQLPEEGLKFMVYLQKENIIDESGMPKERFSAEFPKEGPSILRIQQVVRGDSAAYFCASSPPQVYEQYFGPGTRLTVT.

In this sample, this clonotype turned up a few times. Written as DNA, the CDR3 is TGCGCCAGCAGCGTCGGTGATAGCGGGGGCCTTATTGGTCTACGGGATGAGCAGTTCTTC. This encodes CASSVGDSGGLIGLRDEQFF. The chain couples TRBV5-1 to TRBJ2-1, with 9 bases identical to TRBD2. Per the germline V gene, CDR1 is SGHRS and CDR2 is YFSETQ. V lost 4 bases, J lost 8 bases, and 25 bases stayed unmatched. CDR3 length equals 20 residues.

The DNA for the CDR3 is TGTGCCAGCACCACGACTACCGGGACTAGCGGGAGTTCAACCCTACACGAGCAGTACTTC. This gives the protein CASTTTTGTSGSSTLHEQYF. This chain joins TRBV11-1 and TRBJ2-7; TRBD2 agrees at 14 bases. Germline trimming cut 7 bases from V and 5 bases from J; bases unmatched to any gene: 22. The germline gives CDR1 SGHAT, CDR2 FQDESV (reference sequence). There are 20 residues in the CDR3.

This clonotype has more than one count but fewer than ten. V usage is TRBV20-1 and J usage is TRBJ2-1; D might be TRBD2 (5 bases). Germline CDR1 and CDR2: DFQATT and SNEGSKA (reference sequence). CDR3 length: 13 residues. The V and J ends lost 5 bases and 4 bases respectively, with 12 bases between them. The CDR3 here is CSAGLDSYNEQFF. Here the CDR3 DNA reads TGCAGTGCTGGATTGGACTCTTACAATGAGCAGTTCTTC.

The table lists this clonotype with a few counts. The chain employs TRBV4-2 and TRBJ2-6; D remains ambiguous. The length of the CDR3 is 20 residues. Trimming took 0 bases from V and 0 from J, leaving 18 bases between them. Germline CDR1 LGHNA, CDR2 YNFKEQ. The CDR3 spells CASSQDRTDSPLSGANVLTF. The DNA for the CDR3 is TGTGCCAGCAGCCAAGATCGGACGGATTCCCCCCTCTCTGGGGCCAACGTCCTGACTTTC.

The genes are TRBV9 and TRBJ2-2; no clear D gene. The germline V gene has CDR1 SGDLS and CDR2 YYNGEE. The CDR3 sequence is 17 residues long. V was clipped by 0 bases and J by 5 bases, with 17 bases between them. In nucleotides, the CDR3 is TGTGCCAGCAGCGTAGGGAGCCGTCCCCCAACGACCGGGGAGCTGTTTTTT. It is translated as CASSVGSRPPTTGELFF.

The V and J genes are TRBV4-1 and TRBJ1-4, with D hard to call. The CDR3 covers 16 residues. V lost 4 bases to trimming and J lost 8 bases, with 20 bases between them. Germline V gene lookup returns CDR1 MGHRA and CDR2 YSYEKL. The CDR3 sequence is CASSRVPGSRGEKLFF. Here the CDR3 DNA reads TGCGCCAGCAGCCGAGTACCGGGCTCCCGGGGAGAAAAACTGTTTTTT.

The chain combines TRBV7-2 with TRBJ1-1; D gene ambiguous. The length of the CDR3 is 12 residues. Trimming pared 5 bases from V and 1 base from J, leaving 5 bases between. Germline CDR1 and CDR2: SGHTA and FQGNSA. CDR3 protein: CASSNPNTEAFF. CDR3 nucleotide sequence: TGTGCCAGCAGCAATCCGAACACTGAAGCTTTCTTT.

This clonotype has just a few counts. This sequence joins TRBV10-3 and TRBJ1-4; 7 bases align to TRBD1. V shed 0 bases and J 0 bases; nucleotides not matched to a gene: 10. CDR1 is ENHRY, CDR2 SYGVKD, per germline. The CDR3 length is 19 residues. For the CDR3, the DNA is TGTGCCATCAGTGAGTCGTGGACAGGAGCTAATCCAACTAATGAAAAACTGTTTTTT. Protein sequence: CAISESWTGANPTNEKLFF.

In its sample, this clonotype was seen a few times. The CDR3 nucleotides are TGTGCCAGCAGCTTACTCTCCACCGGGGAGCTGTTTTTT. Protein sequence: CASSLLSTGELFF. This rearrangement joins TRBV7-8 to TRBJ2-2; D gene ambiguous. V dropped 2 bases and J dropped 4 bases, with 5 bases sitting between them. The CDR3 has 13 amino acids. The V gene's germline CDR1 is SGHVS and CDR2 FQNEAQ.

This clonotype showed up just a few times. This chain connects TRBV29-1 to TRBJ2-1; 9 positions match TRBD2. The CDR3 spans 13 residues. CDR1 SQVTM and CDR2 ANQGSEA come from the germline V gene. V dropped 4 bases and J dropped 7; count of bases not matched to a gene: 5. DNA for the CDR3: TGCAGCGTTGTCTTAGCGGGAGCTAATGAGCAGTTCTTC. This codes for CSVVLAGANEQFF.

The rearrangement links TRBV10-2 to TRBJ2-1; the D is unclear. Germline V gene lookup returns CDR1 WSHSY and CDR2 SAAADI. The CDR3 extends over 16 amino acids. The germline V and J ends were trimmed by 2 bases and 2 bases, with 13 bases remaining between them. CDR3 sequence: CASSEEAGLTYNEQFF. For the CDR3, the DNA is TGCGCCAGCAGTGAGGAGGCAGGTCTTACCTACAATGAGCAGTTCTTC.

The chain recombines TRBV27 with TRBJ1-1; D not resolved. V lost 5 bases, J lost 3 bases, and 10 bases lay in between. This CDR3 has 13 amino acids. Germline V CDR1 and CDR2: MNHEY, SMNVEV (reference sequence). CDR3 nucleotides: TGTGCCAGCAGTACGTGGGAGGACACTGAAGCTTTCTTT. Translated, it gives CASSTWEDTEAFF.

In this sample, this clonotype turned up a few times. This chain links TRBV19 with TRBJ2-7; no firm D call. The V gene's germline CDR1 is LNHDA and CDR2 SQIVND (reference sequence). CDR3 length: 15 amino acids. With 5 bases removed from V and 0 bases from J, the gap between germline ends came to 14 bases. The CDR3 sequence: CASSPTQRSSYEQYF. The CDR3, as DNA: TGTGCCAGTAGTCCGACCCAAAGGAGCTCCTACGAGCAGTACTTC.

This clonotype has a count of ten or more. This rearrangement joins TRBV29-1 to TRBJ2-1; the match to TRBD1 covers 7 bases. V was clipped by 7 bases and J by 3 bases; unmatched bases: 9. This CDR3 comprises 14 residues. Germline V gene lookup returns CDR1 SQVTM and CDR2 ANQGSEA. CDR3 sequence: CSATGTALYNEQFF. In nucleotides, the CDR3 is TGCAGCGCCACCGGGACAGCCCTCTACAATGAGCAGTTCTTC.

In its sample, this clonotype was seen a few times. The V and J genes are TRBV5-1 and TRBJ1-3; D not certain. Trimming stripped 0 bases from V and 1 base from J, with 5 bases between. Germline CDR1 SGHRS, CDR2 YFSETQ. This CDR3 comprises 14 residues. CDR3 sequence (DNA): TGCGCCAGCAGCTTGGAAGGGTCTGGAAACACCATATATTTT. Amino acid sequence: CASSLEGSGNTIYF. The full variable domain, rest sourced from reference TRBV5-1 and TRBJ1-3, is KAGVTQTPRYLIKTRGQQVTLSCSPISGHRSVSWYQQTPGQGLQFLFEYFSETQRNKGNFPGRFSGRQFSNSRSEMNVSTLELGDSALYLCASSLEGSGNTIYFGEGSWLTVV.

V usage is TRBV7-2 and J usage is TRBJ2-3; tentatively, D is TRBD1 or TRBD2 (5 bases each). This CDR3 spans 15 amino acids. From germline, CDR1 is SGHTA and CDR2 FQGNSA. The V end was cut by 5 bases, the J end by 4 bases, with 16 bases between. CDR3 region: CASSPTIGTSDTQYF. CDR3 bases: TGTGCCAGCAGCCCGACCATCGGGACCTCAGATACGCAGTATTTT.

The V and J genes are TRBV5-1 and TRBJ1-1, with no clear D. The CDR3 extends over 14 amino acids. The V and J ends lost 1 base and 6 bases respectively, with 13 bases between them. Looked up from germline, CDR1 is SGHRS and CDR2 is YFSETQ. CDR3 sequence reads: CASSLSIRGAEAFF. In DNA, the CDR3 is TGCGCCAGCAGCTTGTCCATCCGGGGAGCTGAAGCTTTCTTT.